This TCR beta chain was obtained from a study of cytomegalovirus exposure and HLA in healthy donors. Study results and caveats: Across donors, sequencing depth was assumed by presence/absence analyses to be roughly uniform. Relative to the 666-donor mean, N-insertions were reportedly fewer in an Asian-associated ancestry cluster in a later analysis.

Amplification used 60 Vbeta primers and 13 Jbeta primers. The table came from immunoSEQ multiplex PCR; TCRdb's copy has only in-frame clones and leaves some out. The sample shows approximately 140,000 clones, 61% of them seen only once. Germline values: CDR1 SSHAT, CDR2 FNYEAQ (reference sequence). The CDR3 spans 16 residues. Of note for this clone: Its antigen is unidentified. The junction shows a germline mismatch at one end, possibly a read error.

Sequencing was carried out using PBMCs. The J gene is TRBJ2-3, the V gene TRBV7-7; D perhaps matches TRBD2 (5 bases). The receptor's source is a male donor in good health and CMV-seronegative. Here the CDR3 reads CASSPGRGGSTDTQYF. Written as DNA, the CDR3 is TGTGCTAGCAGCCCCGGCCGGGGTGGGTCCACAGATACGCAGTATTTT.